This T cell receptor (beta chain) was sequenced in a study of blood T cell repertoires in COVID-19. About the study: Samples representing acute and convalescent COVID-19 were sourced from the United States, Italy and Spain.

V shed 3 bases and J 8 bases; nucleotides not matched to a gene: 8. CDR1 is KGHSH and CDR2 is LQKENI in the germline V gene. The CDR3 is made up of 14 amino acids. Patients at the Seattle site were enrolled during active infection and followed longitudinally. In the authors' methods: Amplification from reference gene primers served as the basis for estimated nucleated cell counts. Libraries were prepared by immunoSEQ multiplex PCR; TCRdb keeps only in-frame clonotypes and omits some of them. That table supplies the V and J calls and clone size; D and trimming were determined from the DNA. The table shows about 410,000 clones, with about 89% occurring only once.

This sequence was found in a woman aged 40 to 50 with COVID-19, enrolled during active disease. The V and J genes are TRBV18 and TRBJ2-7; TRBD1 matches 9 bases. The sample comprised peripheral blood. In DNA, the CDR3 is TGTGCCAGCTCACCCGGGACAGGGAATCGCAAGCAGTACTTC. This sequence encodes CASSPGTGNRKQYF.